This T cell receptor (beta chain) is drawn from a study of CD8+ T cells in alopecia areata. As for the study in general: The share of scalp area affected provided the severity score for treated patients.

Treatment here: oral pan-JAK inhibitor, 5-10 mg twice daily. Sequencing relied on a cDNA template that was reverse transcribed from extracted RNA. Measured with immunoSEQ multiplex PCR; TCRdb has only the in-frame clones, and not every one. The sample consists of 160,000 or so clones, just over 65% of them appearing once. As to this clone: At one end the junction does not follow the germline gene, possibly because of a read error.

CDR3 length: 14 residues. Germline CDR1 SQVTM, CDR2 ANQGSEA. This chain uses TRBV29-1 with TRBJ1-5; 8 bases line up with TRBD1. The clonotype comes from a human donor with alopecia areata. Sequenced material: CD4+ T cells sorted from blood, taken at week 4, from a patient treated with tofacitinib. The CDR3 is CSVEGTGSNQPQHF. CDR3 bases: TGCAGCGTAGAAGGGACAGGAAGCAATCAGCCCCAGCATTTT.